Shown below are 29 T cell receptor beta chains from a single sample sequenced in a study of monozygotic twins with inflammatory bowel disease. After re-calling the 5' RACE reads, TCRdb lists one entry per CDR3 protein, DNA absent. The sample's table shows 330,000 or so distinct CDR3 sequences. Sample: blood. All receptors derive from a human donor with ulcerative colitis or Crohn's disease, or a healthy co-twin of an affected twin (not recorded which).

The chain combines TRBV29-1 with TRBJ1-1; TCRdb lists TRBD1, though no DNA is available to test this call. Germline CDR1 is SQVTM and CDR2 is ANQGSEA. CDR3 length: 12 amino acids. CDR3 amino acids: CSVSQGHTEAFF.

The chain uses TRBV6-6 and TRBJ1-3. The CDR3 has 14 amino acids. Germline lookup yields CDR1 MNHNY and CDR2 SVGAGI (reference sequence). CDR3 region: CASSYSLSGNTIYF.

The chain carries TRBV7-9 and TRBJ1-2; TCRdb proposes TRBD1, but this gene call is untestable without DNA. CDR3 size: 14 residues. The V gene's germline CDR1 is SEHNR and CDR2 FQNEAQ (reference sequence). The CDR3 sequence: CASRRSGTDYGYTF.

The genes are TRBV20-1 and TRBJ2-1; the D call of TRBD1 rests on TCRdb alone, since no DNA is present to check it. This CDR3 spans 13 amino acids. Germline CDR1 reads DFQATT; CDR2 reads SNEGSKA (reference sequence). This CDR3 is CGVDRGIYNEQFF.

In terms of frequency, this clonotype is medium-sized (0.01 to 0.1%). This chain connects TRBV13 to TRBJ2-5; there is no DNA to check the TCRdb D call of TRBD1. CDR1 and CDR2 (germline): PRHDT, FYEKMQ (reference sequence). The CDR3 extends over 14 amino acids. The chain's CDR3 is CASSSTEGRETQYF.

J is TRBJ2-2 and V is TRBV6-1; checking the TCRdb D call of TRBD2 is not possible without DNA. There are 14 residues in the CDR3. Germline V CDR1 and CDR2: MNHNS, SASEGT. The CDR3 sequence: CASSPSGATGELFF.

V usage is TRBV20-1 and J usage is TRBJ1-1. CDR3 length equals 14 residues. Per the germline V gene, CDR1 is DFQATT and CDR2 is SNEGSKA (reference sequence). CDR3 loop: CSAREVGYDVLAFF.

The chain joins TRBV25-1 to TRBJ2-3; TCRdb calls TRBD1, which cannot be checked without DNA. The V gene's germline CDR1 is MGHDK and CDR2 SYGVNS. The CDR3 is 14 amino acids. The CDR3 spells CASSDPSSTDTQYF.

CDR3 loop: CSATNRGRETQYF. The rearrangement links TRBV20-1 to TRBJ2-5; the TCRdb D gene call, TRBD1, has no DNA to confirm it. This CDR3 is 13 amino acids long. Per germline, CDR1 DFQATT and CDR2 SNEGSKA (reference sequence).

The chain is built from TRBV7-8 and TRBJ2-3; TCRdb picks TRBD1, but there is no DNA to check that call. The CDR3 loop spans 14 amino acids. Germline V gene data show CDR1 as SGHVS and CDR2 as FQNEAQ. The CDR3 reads CASTKGQFTDTQYF.

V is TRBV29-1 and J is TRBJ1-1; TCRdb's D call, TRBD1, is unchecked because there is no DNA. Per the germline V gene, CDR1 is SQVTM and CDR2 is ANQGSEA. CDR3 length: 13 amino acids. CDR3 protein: CSVEGTGNTEAFF.

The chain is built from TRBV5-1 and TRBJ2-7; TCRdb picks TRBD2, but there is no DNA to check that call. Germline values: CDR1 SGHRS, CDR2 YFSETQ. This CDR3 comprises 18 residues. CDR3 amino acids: CASSLSPARLAGGYEQYF.

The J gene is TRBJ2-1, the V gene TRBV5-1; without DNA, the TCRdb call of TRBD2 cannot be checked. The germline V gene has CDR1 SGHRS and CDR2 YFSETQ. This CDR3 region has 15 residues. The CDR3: CASSLAGGAYNEQFF.

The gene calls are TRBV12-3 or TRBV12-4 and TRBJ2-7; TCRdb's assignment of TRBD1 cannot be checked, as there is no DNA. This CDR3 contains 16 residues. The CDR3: CASSLNPGGPIYEQYF.

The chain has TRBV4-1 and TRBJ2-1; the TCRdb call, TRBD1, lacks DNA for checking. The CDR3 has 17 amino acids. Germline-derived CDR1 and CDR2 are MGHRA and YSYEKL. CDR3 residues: CASSHPWGQTFYNEQFF.

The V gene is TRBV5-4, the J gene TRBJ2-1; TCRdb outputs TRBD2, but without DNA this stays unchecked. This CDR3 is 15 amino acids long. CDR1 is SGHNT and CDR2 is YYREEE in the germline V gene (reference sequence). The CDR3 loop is CASSTTSGGDNEQFF.

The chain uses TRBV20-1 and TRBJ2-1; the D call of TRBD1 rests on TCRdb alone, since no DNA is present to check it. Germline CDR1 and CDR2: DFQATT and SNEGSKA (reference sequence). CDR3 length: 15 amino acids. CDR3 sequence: CSARDPLEGNNEQFF.

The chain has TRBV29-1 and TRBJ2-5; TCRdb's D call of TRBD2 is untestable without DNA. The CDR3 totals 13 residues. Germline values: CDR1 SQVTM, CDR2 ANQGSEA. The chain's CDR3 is CSVTGTSQETQYF.

The CDR3 here is CASSPLHVAPPDEQFF. The chain is built from TRBV18 and TRBJ2-1; TCRdb picks TRBD2, but there is no DNA to check that call. Germline-derived CDR1 and CDR2 are KGHSH and LQKENI. The CDR3 covers 16 residues.

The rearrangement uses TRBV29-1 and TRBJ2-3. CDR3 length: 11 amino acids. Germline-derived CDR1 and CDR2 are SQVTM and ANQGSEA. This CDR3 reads CSGKNTDTQYF.

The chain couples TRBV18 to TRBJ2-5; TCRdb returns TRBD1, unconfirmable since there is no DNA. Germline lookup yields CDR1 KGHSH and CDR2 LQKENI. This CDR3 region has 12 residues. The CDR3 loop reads CASSETGETQYF.

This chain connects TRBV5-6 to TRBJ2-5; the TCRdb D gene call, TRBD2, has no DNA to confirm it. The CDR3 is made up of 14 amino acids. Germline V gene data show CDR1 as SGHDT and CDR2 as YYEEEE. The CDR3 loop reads CASSFLTTQETQYF.

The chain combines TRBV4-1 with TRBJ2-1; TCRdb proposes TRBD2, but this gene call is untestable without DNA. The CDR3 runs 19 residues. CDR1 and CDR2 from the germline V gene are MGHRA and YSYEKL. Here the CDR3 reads CASSQGVLAGGLNPNEQFF.

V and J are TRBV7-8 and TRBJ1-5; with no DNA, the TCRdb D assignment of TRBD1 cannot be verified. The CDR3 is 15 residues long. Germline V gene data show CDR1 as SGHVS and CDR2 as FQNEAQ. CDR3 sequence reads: CASSAMGGFNQPQHF.

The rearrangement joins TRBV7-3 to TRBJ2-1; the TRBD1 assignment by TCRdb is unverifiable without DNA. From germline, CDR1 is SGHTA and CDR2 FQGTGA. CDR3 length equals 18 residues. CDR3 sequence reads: CASSPSPFSGKGGNEQFF.

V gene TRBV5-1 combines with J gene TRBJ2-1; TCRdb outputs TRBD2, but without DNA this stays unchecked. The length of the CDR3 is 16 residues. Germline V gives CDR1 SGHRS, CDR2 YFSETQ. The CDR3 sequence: CASSLGLAGGLDEQFF.

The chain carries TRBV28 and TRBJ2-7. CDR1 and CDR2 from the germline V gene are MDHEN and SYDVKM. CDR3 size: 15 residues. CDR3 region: CASIDGRTSSYEQYF.

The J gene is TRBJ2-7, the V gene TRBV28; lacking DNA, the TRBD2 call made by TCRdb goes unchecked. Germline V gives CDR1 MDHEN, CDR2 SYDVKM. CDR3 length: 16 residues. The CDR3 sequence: CASSREGLAGLDEQYF.

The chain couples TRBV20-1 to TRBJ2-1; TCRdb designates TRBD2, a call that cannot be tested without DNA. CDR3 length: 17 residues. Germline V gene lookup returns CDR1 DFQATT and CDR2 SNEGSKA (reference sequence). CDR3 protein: CSASSGTSGRDYNEQFF.